This section outlines one T cell receptor (beta chain) sequence together with its context. Everyone who took part was about 18 to 89 years old, and they came from about 25 US areas. Participants' own reports of clinical history determined their cohort assignment. The recovered donors of Cohort 3 showed two negative PCRs, clearance, or symptom resolution. The sample belongs to a study of blood T cell repertoires in COVID-19. Whole-study context: Nucleic acid was either cDNA or gDNA, and it came from T cells, B-cell-depleted T cells, or PBMCs.

With 0 bases removed from V and 10 bases from J, the gap between germline ends came to 13 bases. The CDR3 extends over 13 amino acids. Germline V gives CDR1 MNHEY, CDR2 SVGAGI. Sequenced by immunoSEQ multiplex PCR; TCRdb stores in-frame clones only, minus some. The sample has under 200,000 clones, about 89% seen once. The TCR sequence derives from a woman between 18 and 29 years old who had recovered from COVID-19. V gene TRBV6-5 combines with J gene TRBJ2-7; D not certain. The sample comprised PBMCs or T cells enriched from blood (not recorded which). The CDR3 coding sequence is TGTGCCAGCAGTTACTCGAAAACGGGTGTTCAGTACTTC. Translating gives CASSYSKTGVQYF.